This TCR beta chain was documented in a study of metastatic and nonmetastatic thyroid tumors. Findings and limits, study-wide: Malignant thyroid tumors reportedly exceeded benign nodules significantly in TCR beta diversity, with the difference appearing in blood and tumor.

Worth noting for this clone: The antigen is unknown.

Per the authors' pipeline: What underpinned the distant-metastasis classifier for papillary thyroid cancer was the set of CDR3 differences across clinicopathological groups. Through MiXCR, TCRdb re-clonotyped the PCR reads. TCRdb's processing, not the study's, gives the V and J calls here. The data contain about 36,000 clones, 20% of them singletons. Thyroid surgery was performed in patients who had received no treatment beforehand. The TCR originated in a female donor with papillary thyroid cancer or a benign thyroid nodule (not recorded which). Some clones in this sample may be carry-over from other donors' samples. Material: blood.

The CDR3 DNA is TGTGCCAGCAGCTTAGGACTGGGAAACACTGAAGCTTTCTTT. It yields the protein CASSLGLGNTEAFF. The rearrangement links TRBV11-2 to TRBJ1-1; no definite D call. Trimming stripped 1 base from V and 2 bases from J, with 8 bases between. Germline CDR1 SGHAT, CDR2 FQNNGV. CDR3 size: 14 residues.